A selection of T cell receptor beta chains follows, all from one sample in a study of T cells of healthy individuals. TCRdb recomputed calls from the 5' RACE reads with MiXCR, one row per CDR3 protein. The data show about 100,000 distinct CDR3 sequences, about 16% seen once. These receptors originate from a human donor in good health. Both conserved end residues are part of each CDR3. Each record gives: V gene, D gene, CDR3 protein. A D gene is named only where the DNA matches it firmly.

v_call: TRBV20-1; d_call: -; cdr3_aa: CSAPTLYWEQFF
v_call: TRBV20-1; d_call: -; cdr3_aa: CSARYSTDTQYF
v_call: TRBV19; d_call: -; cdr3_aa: CASSPRALGEQFF
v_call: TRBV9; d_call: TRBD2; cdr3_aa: CASSAPGTSGFKNIQYF
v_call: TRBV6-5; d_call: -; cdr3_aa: CASSKGEFYGYTF
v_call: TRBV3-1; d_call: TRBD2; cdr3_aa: CASSPGTSGPYEQYF
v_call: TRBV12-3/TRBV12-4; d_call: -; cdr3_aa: CASSLRFDQPQHF
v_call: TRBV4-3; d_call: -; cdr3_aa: CASSQVYGPSSGNTIYF
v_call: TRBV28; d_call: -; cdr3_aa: CASSWGSSYNSPLHF
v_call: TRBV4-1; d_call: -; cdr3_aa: CASSQVGPNTEAFF
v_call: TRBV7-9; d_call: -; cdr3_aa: CASSTPRGLTEAFF
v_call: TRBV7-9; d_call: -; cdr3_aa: CASSLQGYGYTF
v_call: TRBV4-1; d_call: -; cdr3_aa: CASSLLAGLSTDTQYF
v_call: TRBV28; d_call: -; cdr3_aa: CASSRDARADTQYF
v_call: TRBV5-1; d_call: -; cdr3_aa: CASSRRGQETQYF
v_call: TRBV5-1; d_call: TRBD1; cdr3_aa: CASSWDRPSSEAFF
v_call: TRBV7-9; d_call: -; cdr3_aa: CASSLGSGEQYF
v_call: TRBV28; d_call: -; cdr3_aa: CASSKMTDLSEAFF
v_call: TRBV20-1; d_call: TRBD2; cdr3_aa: CSARPGLAGYEQYF
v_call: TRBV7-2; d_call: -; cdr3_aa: CASSLAFSQETQYF
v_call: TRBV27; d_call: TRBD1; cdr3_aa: CASSFDRASYEQYF
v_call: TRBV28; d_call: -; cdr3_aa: CASSLSWYNEQFF
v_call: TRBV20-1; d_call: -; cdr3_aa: CSATSGLYEQYF
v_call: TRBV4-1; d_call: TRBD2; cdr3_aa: CASSGGLDSTGELFF
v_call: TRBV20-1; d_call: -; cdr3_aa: CSARGPTVDTQYF
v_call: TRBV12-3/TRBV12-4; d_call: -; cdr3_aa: CASSSPSSYEQYF
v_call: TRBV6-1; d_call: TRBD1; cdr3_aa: CASTWTGLNTEAFF
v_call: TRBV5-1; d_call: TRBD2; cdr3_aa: CASSFGLADYNEQFF
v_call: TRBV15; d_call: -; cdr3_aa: CATTTGRIYNEQFF
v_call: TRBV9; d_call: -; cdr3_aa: CASSITDGAHGPQHF
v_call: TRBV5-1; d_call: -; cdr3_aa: CASSNGDGKNIQYF
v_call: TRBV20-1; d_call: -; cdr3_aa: CSARGMGMNTEAFF
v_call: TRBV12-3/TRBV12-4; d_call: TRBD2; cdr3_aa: CASSLTLAGEETQYF
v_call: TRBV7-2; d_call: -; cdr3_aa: CASSTDQPGSYEQYF
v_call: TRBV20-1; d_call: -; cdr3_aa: CSANRESEQFF
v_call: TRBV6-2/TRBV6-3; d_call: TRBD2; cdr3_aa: CASSPTGGLNEQYF
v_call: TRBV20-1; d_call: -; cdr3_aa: CSARAPEILYGYTF
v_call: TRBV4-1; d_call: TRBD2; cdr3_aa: CASSQDWGGTYNEQFF
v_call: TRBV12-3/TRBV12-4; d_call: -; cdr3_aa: CASRPHSSTDTQYF
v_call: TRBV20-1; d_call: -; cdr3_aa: CSAPVRQGYGYTF
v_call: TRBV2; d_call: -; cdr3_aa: CASSGSGGSHTGELFF
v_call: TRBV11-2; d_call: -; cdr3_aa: CASSLAGYEQYF
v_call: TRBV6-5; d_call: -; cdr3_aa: CASSTTANTEAFF
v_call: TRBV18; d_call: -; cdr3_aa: CASSAQEAHGYTF
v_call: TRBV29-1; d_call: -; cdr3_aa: CSGAQETQYF
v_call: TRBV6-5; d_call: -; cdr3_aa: CASSYSTGLLGNTIYF
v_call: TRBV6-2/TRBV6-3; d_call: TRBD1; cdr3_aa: CASRRGWNTEAFF
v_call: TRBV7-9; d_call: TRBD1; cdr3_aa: CASSTRDRRVGTGANVLTF
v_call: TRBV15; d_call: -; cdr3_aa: CATSGTGRNEKLFF
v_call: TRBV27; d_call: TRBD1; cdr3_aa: CASSFQGGEAFF
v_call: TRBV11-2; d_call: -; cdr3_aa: CASSLAGAVAEAFF